Sequencing of this T cell receptor beta chain was carried out in a study of graft-versus-host responses after intestinal transplantation. The V end lost 4 bases, the J end lost 6 bases, and 10 bases lay between the germline ends. Germline V lookup: CDR1 MGHRA, CDR2 YSYEKL. This CDR3 region has 13 residues. The assay was immunoSEQ multiplex PCR, and TCRdb's table has in-frame clones only and misses some. The sample has about 85,000 clones; roughly four fifths are singletons. Turning to this clone: Its antigen is as yet unknown.

Study-wide points: After transplant, early declines in HvG clones were associated with peak levels of circulating GvH clones. Recipient marrow held GvH clones, some first seen in ileum or blood.

V usage is TRBV4-1 and J usage is TRBJ2-1; the D gene is possibly TRBD1 (6 bases). The sequence was collected from a human donor who received an intestinal transplant. The material sequenced was unstimulated CD8+ T cells sorted from spleen or lymph node cells, taken before intestinal transplant. The CDR3 sequence is CASSLRGPNEQFF. DNA for the CDR3: TGCGCCAGCAGCCTCAGGGGCCCCAATGAGCAGTTCTTC.